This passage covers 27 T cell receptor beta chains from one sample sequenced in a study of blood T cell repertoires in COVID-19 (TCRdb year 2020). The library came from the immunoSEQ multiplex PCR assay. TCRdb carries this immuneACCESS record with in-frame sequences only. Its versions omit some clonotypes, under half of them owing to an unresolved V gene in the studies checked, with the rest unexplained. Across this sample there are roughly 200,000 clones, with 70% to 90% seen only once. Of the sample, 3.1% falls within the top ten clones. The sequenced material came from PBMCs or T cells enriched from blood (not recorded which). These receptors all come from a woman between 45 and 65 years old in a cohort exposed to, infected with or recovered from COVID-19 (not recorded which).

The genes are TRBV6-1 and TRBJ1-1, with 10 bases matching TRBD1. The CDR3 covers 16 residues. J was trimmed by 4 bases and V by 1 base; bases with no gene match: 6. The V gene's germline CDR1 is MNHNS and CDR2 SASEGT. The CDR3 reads CASSEDEGQGGTEAFF. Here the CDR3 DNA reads TGTGCCAGCAGTGAAGATGAAGGACAGGGGGGCACTGAAGCTTTCTTT.

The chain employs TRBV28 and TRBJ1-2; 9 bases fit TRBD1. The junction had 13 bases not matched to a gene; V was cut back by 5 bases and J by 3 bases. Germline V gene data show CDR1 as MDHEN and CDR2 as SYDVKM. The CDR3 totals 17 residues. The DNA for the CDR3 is TGTGCCAGCAGTCAGGGACAGGGAGGATTTAAGGACTATGGCTACACCTTC. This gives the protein CASSQGQGGFKDYGYTF.

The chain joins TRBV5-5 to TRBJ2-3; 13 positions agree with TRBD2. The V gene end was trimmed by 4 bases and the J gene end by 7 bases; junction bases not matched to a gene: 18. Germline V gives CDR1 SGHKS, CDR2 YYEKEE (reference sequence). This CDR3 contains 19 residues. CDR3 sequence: CASSPMTSGGLGRGNTQYF. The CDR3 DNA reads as TGTGCCAGCAGCCCTATGACTAGCGGGGGGCTTGGCCGGGGGAATACGCAGTATTTT.

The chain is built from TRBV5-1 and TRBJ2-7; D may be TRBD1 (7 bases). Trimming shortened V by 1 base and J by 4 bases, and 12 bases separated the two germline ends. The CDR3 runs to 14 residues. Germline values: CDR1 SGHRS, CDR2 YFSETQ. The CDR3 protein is CASSLRQGGYEQYF. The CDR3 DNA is TGCGCCAGCAGCTTGAGACAGGGAGGTTACGAGCAGTACTTC.

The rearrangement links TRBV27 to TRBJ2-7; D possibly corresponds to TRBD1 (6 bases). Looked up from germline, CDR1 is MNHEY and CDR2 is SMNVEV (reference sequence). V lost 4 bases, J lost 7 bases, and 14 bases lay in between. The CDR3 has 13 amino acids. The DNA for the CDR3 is TGTGCCAGCAGTTCTACAGGGATGAGAGAGCAGTACTTC. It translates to CASSSTGMREQYF.

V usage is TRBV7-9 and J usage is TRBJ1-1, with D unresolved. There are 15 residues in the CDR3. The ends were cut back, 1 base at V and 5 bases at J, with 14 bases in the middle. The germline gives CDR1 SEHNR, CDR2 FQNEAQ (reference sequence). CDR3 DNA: TGTGCCAGCAGCTTAGACTCGGGATTTAGGACTGAAGCTTTCTTT. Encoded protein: CASSLDSGFRTEAFF.

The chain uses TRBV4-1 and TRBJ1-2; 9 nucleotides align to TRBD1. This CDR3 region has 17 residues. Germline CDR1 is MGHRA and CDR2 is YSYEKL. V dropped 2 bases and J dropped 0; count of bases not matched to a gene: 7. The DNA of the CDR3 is TGCGCCAGCAGCCAACCTTTGAGGACAGGGGCTAACTATGGCTACACCTTC. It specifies CASSQPLRTGANYGYTF.

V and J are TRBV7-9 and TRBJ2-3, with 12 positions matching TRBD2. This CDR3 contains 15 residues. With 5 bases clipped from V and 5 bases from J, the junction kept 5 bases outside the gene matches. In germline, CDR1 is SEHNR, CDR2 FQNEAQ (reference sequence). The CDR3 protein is CASSPLAGGRDTQYF. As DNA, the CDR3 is TGTGCCAGCAGCCCTCTAGCGGGGGGGCGAGATACGCAGTATTTT. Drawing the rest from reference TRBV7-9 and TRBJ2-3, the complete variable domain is DTGVSQNPRHKITKRGQNVTFRCDPISEHNRLYWYRQTLGQGPEFLTYFQNEAQLEKSRLLSDRFSAERPKGSFSTLEIQRTEQGDSAMYLCASSPLAGGRDTQYFGPGTRLTVL.

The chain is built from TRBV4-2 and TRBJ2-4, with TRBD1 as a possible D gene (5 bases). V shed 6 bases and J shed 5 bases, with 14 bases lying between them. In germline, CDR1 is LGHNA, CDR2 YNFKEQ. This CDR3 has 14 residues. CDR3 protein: CASRDQGGENIQYF. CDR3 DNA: TGTGCCAGCAGGGATCAGGGTGGAGAAAACATTCAGTACTTC.

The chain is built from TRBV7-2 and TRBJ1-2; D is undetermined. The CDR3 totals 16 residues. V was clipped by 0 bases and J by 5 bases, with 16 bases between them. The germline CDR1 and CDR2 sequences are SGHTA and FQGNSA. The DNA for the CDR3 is TGTGCCAGCAGCTTAGCGCTCCAGGCCTTAGGATATGGCTACACCTTC. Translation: CASSLALQALGYGYTF.

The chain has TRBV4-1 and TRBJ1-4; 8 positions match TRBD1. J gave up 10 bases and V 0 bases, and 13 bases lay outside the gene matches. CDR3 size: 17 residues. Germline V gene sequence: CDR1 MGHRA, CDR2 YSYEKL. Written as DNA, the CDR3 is TGCGCCAGCAGCCAAGATTCAACGAACAGGGGGATGTTAAAACTGTTTTTT. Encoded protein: CASSQDSTNRGMLKLFF.

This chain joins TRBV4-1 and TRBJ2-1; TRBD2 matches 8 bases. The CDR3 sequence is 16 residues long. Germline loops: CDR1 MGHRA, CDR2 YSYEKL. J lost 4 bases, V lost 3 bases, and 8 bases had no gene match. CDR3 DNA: TGCGCCAGCAGCCAGGAACTAGCGGTTCAGTACAATGAGCAGTTCTTC. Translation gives CASSQELAVQYNEQFF.

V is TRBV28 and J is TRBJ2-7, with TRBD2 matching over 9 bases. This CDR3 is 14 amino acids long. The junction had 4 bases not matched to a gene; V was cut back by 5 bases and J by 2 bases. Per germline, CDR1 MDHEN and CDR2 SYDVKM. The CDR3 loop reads CASSKAGGAYEQYF. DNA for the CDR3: TGTGCCAGCAGTAAAGCGGGGGGCGCCTACGAGCAGTACTTC.

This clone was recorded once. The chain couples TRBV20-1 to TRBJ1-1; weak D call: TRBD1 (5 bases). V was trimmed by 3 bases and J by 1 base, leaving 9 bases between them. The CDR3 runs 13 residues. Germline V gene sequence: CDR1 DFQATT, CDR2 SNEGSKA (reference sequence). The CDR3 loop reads CSASWGGNTEAFF. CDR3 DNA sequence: TGCAGTGCTAGTTGGGGCGGGAACACTGAAGCTTTCTTT.

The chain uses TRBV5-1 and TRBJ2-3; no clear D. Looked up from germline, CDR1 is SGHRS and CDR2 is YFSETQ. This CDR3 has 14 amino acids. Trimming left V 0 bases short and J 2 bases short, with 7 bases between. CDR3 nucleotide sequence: TGCGCCAGCAGCTTGGATCTACCCACAGATACGCAGTATTTT. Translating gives CASSLDLPTDTQYF.

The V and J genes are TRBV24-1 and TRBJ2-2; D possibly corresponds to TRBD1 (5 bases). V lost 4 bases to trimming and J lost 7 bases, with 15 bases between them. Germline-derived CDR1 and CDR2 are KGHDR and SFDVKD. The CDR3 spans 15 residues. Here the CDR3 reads CATSDPTGPGGELFF. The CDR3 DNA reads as TGTGCCACCAGTGACCCTACAGGCCCCGGCGGGGAGCTGTTTTTT.

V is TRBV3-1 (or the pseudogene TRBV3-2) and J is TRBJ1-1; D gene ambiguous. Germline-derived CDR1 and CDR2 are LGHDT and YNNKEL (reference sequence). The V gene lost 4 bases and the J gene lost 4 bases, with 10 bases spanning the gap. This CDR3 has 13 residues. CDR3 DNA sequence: TGTGCCAGCAGCCGAGGTGACGGCACTGAAGCTTTCTTT. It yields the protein CASSRGDGTEAFF.

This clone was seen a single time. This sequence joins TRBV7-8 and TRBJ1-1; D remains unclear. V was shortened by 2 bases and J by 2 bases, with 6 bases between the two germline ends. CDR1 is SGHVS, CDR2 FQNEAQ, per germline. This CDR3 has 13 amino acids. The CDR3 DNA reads TGTGCCAGCAGCTTATCAGAAAACACTGAAGCTTTCTTT. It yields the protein CASSLSENTEAFF.

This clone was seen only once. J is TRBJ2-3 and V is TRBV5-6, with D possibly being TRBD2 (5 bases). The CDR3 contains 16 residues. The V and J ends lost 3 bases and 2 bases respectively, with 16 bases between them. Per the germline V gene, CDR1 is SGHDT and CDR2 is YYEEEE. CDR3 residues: CASSSAEGAFTDTQYF. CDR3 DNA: TGTGCCAGCAGCTCGGCCGAGGGAGCCTTCACAGATACGCAGTATTTT.

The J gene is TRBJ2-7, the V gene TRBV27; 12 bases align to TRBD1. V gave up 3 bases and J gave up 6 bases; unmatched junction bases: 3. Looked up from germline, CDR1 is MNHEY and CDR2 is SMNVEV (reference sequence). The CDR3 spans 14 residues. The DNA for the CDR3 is TGTGCCAGCAGTTTCGGGACAGGGGGCAGCGAGCAGTACTTC. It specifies CASSFGTGGSEQYF.

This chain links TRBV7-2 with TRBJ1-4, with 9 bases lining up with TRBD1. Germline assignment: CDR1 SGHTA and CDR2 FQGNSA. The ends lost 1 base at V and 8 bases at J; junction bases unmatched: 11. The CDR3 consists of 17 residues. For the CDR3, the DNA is TGTGCCAGCAGCTTAGGTTATGTGGGACAGGGAAGAGAAAAACTGTTTTTT. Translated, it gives CASSLGYVGQGREKLFF.

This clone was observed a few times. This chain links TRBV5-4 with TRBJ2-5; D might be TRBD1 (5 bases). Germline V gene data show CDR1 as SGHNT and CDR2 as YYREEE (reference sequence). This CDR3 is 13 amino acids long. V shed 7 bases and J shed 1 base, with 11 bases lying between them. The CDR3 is CASGSGPQETQYF. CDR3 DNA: TGTGCCAGCGGCTCAGGGCCCCAAGAGACCCAGTACTTC.

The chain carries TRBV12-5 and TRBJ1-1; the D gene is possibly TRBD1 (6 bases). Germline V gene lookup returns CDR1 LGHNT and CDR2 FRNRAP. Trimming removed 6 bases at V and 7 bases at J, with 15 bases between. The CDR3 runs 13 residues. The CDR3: CASGVTGFYEAFF. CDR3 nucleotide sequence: TGTGCTAGTGGAGTCACAGGGTTCTATGAAGCTTTCTTT.

The CDR3 region has the DNA TGCGCCAGCAGCCCCTCAGACAGGGGGGGCTATGGCTACACCTTC. Its translation: CASSPSDRGGYGYTF. The chain has TRBV4-3 and TRBJ1-2, with 9 bases fitting TRBD1. Germline CDR1 reads LGHNA; CDR2 reads YSLEER. V trimming: 4 bases; J trimming: 4 bases; junction bases outside the gene matches: 7. This CDR3 contains 15 residues.

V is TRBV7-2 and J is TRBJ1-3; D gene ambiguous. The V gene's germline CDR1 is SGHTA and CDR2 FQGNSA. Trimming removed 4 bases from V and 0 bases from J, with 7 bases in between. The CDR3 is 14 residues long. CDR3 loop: CASSSTPSGNTIYF. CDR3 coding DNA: TGTGCCAGCAGCTCGACACCCTCTGGAAACACCATATATTTT.

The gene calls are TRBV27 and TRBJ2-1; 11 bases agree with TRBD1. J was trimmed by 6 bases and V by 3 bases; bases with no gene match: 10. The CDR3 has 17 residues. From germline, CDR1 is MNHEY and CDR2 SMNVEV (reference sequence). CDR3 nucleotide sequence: TGTGCCAGCAGTTTTTCACGACCGGGACAGGGGGGCAATGAGCAGTTCTTC. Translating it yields CASSFSRPGQGGNEQFF.

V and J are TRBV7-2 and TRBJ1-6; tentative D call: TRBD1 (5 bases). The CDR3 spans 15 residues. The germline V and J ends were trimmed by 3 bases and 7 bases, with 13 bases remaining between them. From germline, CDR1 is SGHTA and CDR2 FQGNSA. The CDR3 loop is CASSFGGTQNSPLHF. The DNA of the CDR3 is TGTGCCAGCAGCTTCGGGGGAACTCAGAATTCACCCCTCCACTTT.